These 20 T cell receptor beta chains came from one sample sequenced in a study of early stage breast cancer tumors. The repertoire was sequenced with immunoSEQ multiplex PCR; TCRdb's copy has only in-frame clones and lacks some. The table lists around 9,700 clones, around 80% of them singletons. Sequenced: breast tumor tissue. The origin of the receptors is a person between 65 and 79 years old with breast cancer.

The chain employs TRBV4-2 and TRBJ2-1; the match to TRBD2 covers 9 bases. V dropped 1 base and J dropped 10; count of bases not matched to a gene: 8. This CDR3 spans 15 amino acids. Germline values: CDR1 LGHNA, CDR2 YNFKEQ. The DNA for the CDR3 is TGTGCCAGCAGCCAAGGGCTAGCGGGGCCGAGAGAGCAGTTCTTC. It encodes CASSQGLAGPREQFF.

The rearrangement links TRBV10-3 to TRBJ2-7; 8 bases are shared with TRBD2. CDR1 is ENHRY and CDR2 is SYGVKD in the germline V gene. CDR3 length: 16 amino acids. V shed 10 bases and J 6 bases; nucleotides not matched to a gene: 20. CDR3 in DNA: TGTGCCAGCAGAACCCCTTCGGCGGGGGGCAGAGGCGAGCAGTACTTC. This translates into CASRTPSAGGRGEQYF.

The chain has TRBV6-7 and TRBJ2-5; perhaps TRBD2 as D (5 bases). TRBV6-7 carries the ORF label, with uncertain function. V was cut by 0 bases and J by 5 bases, with 13 bases left in between. The CDR3 has 15 residues. This chain's CDR3 is CASSYSTLARETQYF. The CDR3 nucleotides are TGTGCCAGCAGTTACTCTACCCTAGCAAGGGAGACCCAGTACTTC.

This clone was seen a handful of times. The chain links TRBV11-2 to TRBJ2-1; TRBD2 matches 8 bases. J was trimmed by 8 bases and V by 0 bases; bases with no gene match: 9. CDR1 is SGHAT, CDR2 FQNNGV, per germline. CDR3 length equals 16 residues. The CDR3 DNA reads TGTGCCAGCAGCTTAGACCTGACAAGCGGGGGCCATGAGCAGTTCTTC. Its translation is CASSLDLTSGGHEQFF.

The CDR3, as DNA: TGCGCCAGCGGAAGCGGGAGTGGGTCCTACAATGAGCAGTTCTTC. Its translation is CASGSGSGSYNEQFF. This rearrangement joins TRBV10-1 to TRBJ2-1, with TRBD2 matching 8 bases. The V gene end was trimmed by 8 bases and the J gene end by 1 base; junction bases not matched to a gene: 7. Germline lookup yields CDR1 WNHNN and CDR2 SYGVQD (reference sequence). This CDR3 is built from 15 residues.

The rearrangement links TRBV7-8 to TRBJ1-1, with D possibly being TRBD1 (6 bases). The CDR3 spans 13 residues. V gave up 5 bases and J gave up 1 base, with 8 bases separating them. CDR1 SGHVS and CDR2 FQNEAQ come from the germline V gene. CDR3 loop: CASSQDRNTEAFF. The CDR3 DNA is TGTGCCAGCAGCCAGGACAGGAACACTGAAGCTTTCTTT.

The rearrangement uses TRBV7-9 and TRBJ1-2; D not certain. V was clipped by 7 bases and J by 4 bases, with 13 bases between them. Germline CDR1 SEHNR, CDR2 FQNEAQ (reference sequence). The CDR3 consists of 13 residues. In DNA form, the CDR3 reads TGTGCCAGCACTGGAGGCCCTACCTATGGCTACACCTTC. Amino acids: CASTGGPTYGYTF.

The chain uses TRBV28 and TRBJ1-2; 10 bases align to TRBD1. The V segment lost 4 bases and the J segment 4 bases; nucleotides outside the gene matches: 3. Germline loops: CDR1 MDHEN, CDR2 SYDVKM. The CDR3 consists of 14 residues. Here the CDR3 reads CASSSTGGVYGYTF. DNA of the CDR3: TGTGCCAGCAGTTCGACAGGGGGCGTCTATGGCTACACCTTC.

This clone appeared a single time. The chain links TRBV6-4 to TRBJ2-3; 7 bases line up with TRBD1. This CDR3 contains 13 residues. Losses at the gene ends were 10 bases for V and 5 bases for J; bases not matched to a gene: 9. Germline V CDR1 and CDR2: MRHNA, SNTAGT. The CDR3 DNA reads as TGTGCCAACCCACAGGGGACCAGAGATACGCAGTATTTT. Residues: CANPQGTRDTQYF.

This clone was seen once. This chain joins TRBV5-4 and TRBJ2-7; tentatively, D is TRBD1 (5 bases). This CDR3 is built from 13 residues. Per germline, CDR1 SGHNT and CDR2 YYREEE (reference sequence). Trimming left V 4 bases short and J 3 bases short, with 11 bases between. The CDR3 spells CASSLQDRYEQYF. The CDR3 DNA is TGTGCCAGCAGCCTACAGGACCGCTACGAGCAGTACTTC.

V gene TRBV15 combines with J gene TRBJ2-1, with 7 bases matching TRBD2. This CDR3 spans 16 amino acids. Germline CDR1 is LNHNV and CDR2 is YYDKDF (reference sequence). V was clipped by 0 bases and J by 2 bases; unmatched bases: 4. The CDR3 region has the DNA TGTGCCACCAGCAGAGATGGTGGGGGGGCCTACAATGAGCAGTTCTTC. Amino acids: CATSRDGGGAYNEQFF. The whole variable domain, remainder taken from reference TRBV15 and TRBJ2-1, is DAMVIQNPRYQVTQFGKPVTLSCSQTLNHNVMYWYQQKSSQAPKLLFHYYDKDFNNEADTPDNFQSRRPNTSFCFLDIRSPGLGDTAMYLCATSRDGGGAYNEQFFGPGTRLTVL.

J is TRBJ1-1 and V is TRBV11-2; 9 nucleotides align to TRBD1. The CDR3 consists of 15 residues. Germline V gene data show CDR1 as SGHAT and CDR2 as FQNNGV. Trimming at V came to 5 bases and at J to 4 bases, leaving 8 bases not matched to a gene. The CDR3 nucleotides are TGTGCCAGCAGCCCAAGGACAGGGGCGAGCACTGAAGCTTTCTTT. As protein: CASSPRTGASTEAFF. Full variable domain (remainder filled in from reference TRBV11-2 and TRBJ1-1): EAGVAQSPRYKIIEKRQSVAFWCNPISGHATLYWYQQILGQGPKLLIQFQNNGVVDDSQLPKDRFSAERLKGVDSTLKIQPAKLEDSAVYLCASSPRTGASTEAFFGQGTRLTVV.

The chain couples TRBV5-6 to TRBJ2-3; 9 nucleotides align to TRBD2. Germline values: CDR1 SGHDT, CDR2 YYEEEE. V dropped 0 bases and J dropped 2; count of bases not matched to a gene: 4. This CDR3 has 16 amino acids. CDR3 region: CASSLVAGGLTDTQYF. The CDR3 DNA is TGTGCCAGCAGCTTGGTTGCGGGGGGGCTCACAGATACGCAGTATTTT.

The chain recombines TRBV7-6 with TRBJ1-3; the D is unclear. The CDR3 contains 16 residues. CDR1 is SGHVS and CDR2 is FNYEAQ in the germline V gene. V lost 1 base to trimming and J lost 0 bases, with 10 bases between them. The CDR3 region is CASSLGLVSSGNTIYF. In DNA, the CDR3 is TGTGCCAGCAGCTTAGGTCTCGTGAGCTCTGGAAACACCATATATTTT.

The table lists this clone with a few counts. The genes are TRBV7-9 and TRBJ1-2, with D possibly being TRBD1 (6 bases). The CDR3 contains 13 residues. V was cut by 7 bases and J by 8 bases, with 17 bases left in between. Germline V lookup: CDR1 SEHNR, CDR2 FQNEAQ (reference sequence). CDR3 bases: TGTGCCAGCACCGTGGGGGGGGCAGAAGGCTACACCTTC. As protein: CASTVGGAEGYTF.

V and J are TRBV6-1 and TRBJ1-1; TRBD1 is a possible D gene (6 bases). The V gene's germline CDR1 is MNHNS and CDR2 SASEGT. This CDR3 contains 14 residues. CDR3 nucleotides: TGTGCTTCACAATGGGAGGGGGGCCGAACTGAAGCTTTCTTT. The encoded protein is CASQWEGGRTEAFF.

The table lists this clone with a few counts. This sequence joins TRBV25-1 and TRBJ2-7; tentatively, D is TRBD1 (6 bases). The CDR3 totals 16 residues. Per the germline V gene, CDR1 is MGHDK and CDR2 is SYGVNS. With 3 bases removed from V and 6 bases from J, the gap between germline ends came to 21 bases. Here the CDR3 DNA reads TGTGCCAGCAGTGACCTTAAAACTCCACAGGGAGCCGAGCAGTACTTC. Protein: CASSDLKTPQGAEQYF.

This sequence joins TRBV27 and TRBJ2-3; the D gene is possibly TRBD2 (7 bases). The germline V and J ends were trimmed by 6 bases and 3 bases, with 10 bases remaining between them. The CDR3 runs to 13 residues. Germline V gives CDR1 MNHEY, CDR2 SMNVEV (reference sequence). As DNA, the CDR3 is TGTGCCAGCAGAAGGGGGGGGACAGATACGCAGTATTTT. Residues: CASRRGGTDTQYF.

V and J are TRBV5-1 and TRBJ1-1, with 9 nucleotides matching TRBD1. Germline V gives CDR1 SGHRS, CDR2 YFSETQ. V gave up 5 bases and J gave up 1 base; unmatched junction bases: 9. The length of the CDR3 is 16 residues. The CDR3, as DNA: TGCGCCAGCAGTTCCGGGACAGGGAATTGGAACACTGAAGCTTTCTTT. The encoded protein is CASSSGTGNWNTEAFF.

The chain is built from TRBV7-6 and TRBJ1-5; 7 positions match TRBD1. This CDR3 has 14 residues. Germline V CDR1 and CDR2: SGHVS, FNYEAQ. The V gene end was trimmed by 2 bases and the J gene end by 5 bases; junction bases not matched to a gene: 3. CDR3 sequence: CASSLTTGHQPQHF. The CDR3 DNA reads as TGTGCCAGCAGCTTAACGACAGGGCATCAGCCCCAGCATTTT.